This entry concerns a single T cell receptor (beta chain). This sample was taken from a study of blood T cell repertoires in COVID-19. Study-wide context: Samples taken during acute and convalescent COVID-19 were collected in the United States, Italy and Spain. T cells, B-cell-depleted T cells, or PBMCs provided the cDNA or gDNA that served as material.

Trimming at V came to 2 bases and at J to 7 bases, leaving 1 base not matched to a gene. This CDR3 has 14 amino acids. Germline CDR1 reads SGHKS; CDR2 reads YYEKEE (reference sequence). In the study's own analysis: Using reference gene primer amplification, nucleated cell counts were estimated. Method: immunoSEQ multiplex PCR; TCRdb's copy keeps in-frame clones and lacks some. The V and J calls and clone size were taken over from that table, and D and trimming were inferred from the DNA. Of 150,000 to 180,000 clones listed, 85% to 90% are singletons. This chain connects TRBV5-5 to TRBJ1-6; TRBD1 aligns across 9 bases. This receptor was taken from a woman in her 40s with acute or convalescent COVID-19. What was sequenced was peripheral blood. CDR3 loop: CASSFGTGNSPLHF. In nucleotides, the CDR3 is TGTGCCAGCAGCTTCGGGACAGGGAATTCACCCCTCCACTTT.